These 2 T cell receptor beta chains came from one sample sequenced in a study of CD8 T cells in ankylosing spondylitis. General observations from the study: Characteristic of ankylosing spondylitis blood, it appeared, was a TCR beta motif comprising several highly homologous variants.

Their antigens remain unidentified. TCRdb reanalysed the 5' RACE reads using MiXCR and keeps one entry per CDR3 protein. The sample carries 500,000 or so distinct CDR3 sequences, about 5.7% recorded once. Sequenced: blood, either unsorted or a sorted T cell fraction (not recorded which). The source is a male donor with ankylosing spondylitis.

V and J are TRBV4-1 and TRBJ1-2; D call uncertain. The CDR3 is made up of 12 amino acids. Looked up from germline, CDR1 is MGHRA and CDR2 is YSYEKL. Trimming took 4 bases from V and 7 from J, leaving 10 bases between them. Here the CDR3 DNA reads TGCGCCAGCAGCCGAGGCTATCTTGGCTACACCTTC. Amino acids: CASSRGYLGYTF.

The rearrangement links TRBV4-3 to TRBJ2-2; 9 nucleotides align to TRBD1. Unmatched junction bases numbered 12, after V lost 4 bases and J lost 6 bases. Germline lookup yields CDR1 LGHNA and CDR2 YSLEER. The length of the CDR3 is 17 residues. CDR3 residues: CASSLLPGTGISGELFF. Here the CDR3 DNA reads TGCGCCAGCAGCCTCCTCCCCGGGACAGGGATATCCGGGGAGCTGTTTTTT.